These 20 T cell receptor beta chains share one sample of origin, sequenced in a study of human T cells and chemical hapten exposure. A single record per CDR3 protein comes from TCRdb applying MiXCR to the RACE reads. The sample has about 120,000 distinct CDR3 sequences, around 13% seen once. The time point here: patch test 1, 2 weeks after DPC sensitization. The treatment: therapeutic diphenylcyclopropenone sensitization with weekly scalp DPC. This material consisted of whole blood, taken in connection with sensitization to the hapten diphenylcyclopropenone (DPC). These receptors all come from a man aged 18-30 years with alopecia areata. Some clones in this sample may be carry-over from other donors' samples.

A few counts support this clonotype. This chain joins TRBV2 and TRBJ2-4; 10 bases line up with TRBD1. After removal of 6 bases from V and 7 bases from J, the junction contained 6 bases not matched to a gene. The CDR3 is 14 amino acids. Germline V lookup: CDR1 SNHLY, CDR2 FYNNEI. CDR3 nucleotides: TGTGCCAGCAGGGAAACGGGACAGGGGAACATTCAGTACTTC. Residues: CASRETGQGNIQYF. Looking up the rest from reference TRBV2 and TRBJ2-4 gives the full variable domain: EPEVTQTPSHQVTQMGQEVILRCVPISNHLYFYWYRQILGQKVEFLVSFYNNEISEKSEIFDDQFSVERPDGSNFTLKIRSTKLEDSAMYFCASRETGQGNIQYFGAGTRLSVL.

The J gene is TRBJ1-3, the V gene TRBV7-2; D not resolved. V shed 5 bases and J shed 0 bases, with 14 bases lying between them. This CDR3 region has 16 residues. CDR1 is SGHTA, CDR2 FQGNSA, per germline. Here the CDR3 DNA reads TGTGCCAGCAGCCCACCAGACATTAGCTCTGGAAACACCATATATTTT. Its translation: CASSPPDISSGNTIYF.

The genes are TRBV29-1 and TRBJ2-1; D ambiguous. The CDR3 totals 14 residues. Germline V gene sequence: CDR1 SQVTM, CDR2 ANQGSEA. V was clipped by 6 bases and J by 1 base, with 13 bases between them. This CDR3 is CSVLLRGSYNEQFF. CDR3 in DNA: TGCAGCGTCCTCCTCCGCGGATCCTACAATGAGCAGTTCTTC.

This clonotype was recorded at least ten times. The J gene is TRBJ1-4, the V gene TRBV10-3; D might be TRBD1 (6 bases). Germline V gene sequence: CDR1 ENHRY, CDR2 SYGVKD. CDR3 length: 18 residues. Trimming pared 4 bases from V and 0 bases from J, leaving 18 bases between. For the CDR3, the DNA is TGTGCCATCAGTGGCCGAACTTTGACAGGATCAACTAATGAAAAACTGTTTTTT. It yields the protein CAISGRTLTGSTNEKLFF.

The chain recombines TRBV20-1 with TRBJ2-4; no reliable D call. CDR1 is DFQATT, CDR2 SNEGSKA, per germline (reference sequence). Trimming shortened V by 7 bases and J by 0 bases, and 16 bases separated the two germline ends. The CDR3 has 15 residues. The CDR3 DNA follows: TGCAGTGTCCCCAGAAGCCAGCTAGCCAAAAACATTCAGTACTTC. Translated, it gives CSVPRSQLAKNIQYF.

This clonotype was seen a handful of times. The chain couples TRBV28 to TRBJ1-5; 7 bases are a match to TRBD1. Germline CDR1 is MDHEN and CDR2 is SYDVKM. V shed 6 bases and J 5 bases; nucleotides not matched to a gene: 4. This CDR3 comprises 13 residues. The DNA of the CDR3 is TGTGCCAGCAGGGGGACAGTGGATCAGCCCCAGCATTTT. The encoded protein is CASRGTVDQPQHF.

The CDR3 DNA is TGTGCCAGCAGTTCCACTCTACCACGCGGACGGACGAGCTCCTACAATGAGCAGTTCTTC. Its protein is CASSSTLPRGRTSSYNEQFF. The chain carries TRBV12-3 or TRBV12-4 and TRBJ2-1; D not certain. The CDR3 runs 20 residues. Between the trimmed V and J ends, which lost 4 bases and 0 bases, there was a span of 25 bases.

This clonotype was observed a few times. The chain is built from TRBV7-9 and TRBJ1-5; TRBD1 aligns across 10 bases. This CDR3 contains 13 residues. Losses at the gene ends were 6 bases for V and 8 bases for J; bases not matched to a gene: 4. Germline V CDR1 and CDR2: SEHNR, FQNEAQ (reference sequence). CDR3 nucleotide sequence: TGTGCCAGCAGTATGGGACAGGGGAAGCCCCAGCATTTT. Its protein product is CASSMGQGKPQHF.

This sequence joins TRBV20-1 and TRBJ2-1, with TRBD2 identical over 9 bases. Germline V gene lookup returns CDR1 DFQATT and CDR2 SNEGSKA (reference sequence). CDR3 size: 15 residues. V lost 5 bases to trimming and J lost 3 bases; unmatched junction nucleotides: 8. Written as DNA, the CDR3 is TGCAGTGCTCTTCGCCTAGCGGGGCTCTACAATGAGCAGTTCTTC. Amino acids: CSALRLAGLYNEQFF.

V and J are TRBV21-1 and TRBJ2-3. TRBV21-1 is marked as a pseudogene. The CDR3 spans 14 residues. Here the CDR3 reads CASSIQFPTDTQYF. As DNA, the CDR3 is TGTGCCAGCAGCATTCAGTTTCCCACAGATACGCAGTATTTT.

This clonotype was counted between two and nine times. V is TRBV7-9 and J is TRBJ2-5; 11 bases are a match to TRBD2. J gave up 2 bases and V 3 bases, and 2 bases lay outside the gene matches. Per the germline V gene, CDR1 is SEHNR and CDR2 is FQNEAQ (reference sequence). The CDR3 sequence is 15 residues long. CDR3 amino acids: CASSFGLAGQETQYF. CDR3 DNA: TGTGCCAGCAGCTTCGGACTAGCGGGTCAAGAGACCCAGTACTTC.

This sequence joins TRBV9 and TRBJ2-7; D may be TRBD1 (7 bases). V was shortened by 4 bases and J by 7 bases, with 12 bases between the two germline ends. CDR1 is SGDLS, CDR2 YYNGEE, per germline. This CDR3 has 12 amino acids. CDR3 bases: TGTGCCAGCAGCTCGACAGGGAGGGAGCAGTACTTC. Its translation is CASSSTGREQYF.

At least ten counts were recorded for this clonotype. CDR3 DNA: TGTGCCAGCAGCCCAAGAGGGGCAGCTATGAACACTGAAGCTTTCTTT. Amino acids: CASSPRGAAMNTEAFF. V is TRBV9 and J is TRBJ1-1; TRBD1 might be the D (5 bases). Germline V gives CDR1 SGDLS, CDR2 YYNGEE. With 4 bases removed from V and 0 bases from J, the gap between germline ends came to 16 bases. CDR3 size: 16 residues.

The chain recombines TRBV29-1 with TRBJ2-2; 9 positions agree with TRBD2. There are 13 residues in the CDR3. CDR1 and CDR2 from the germline V gene are SQVTM and ANQGSEA. The ends lost 7 bases at V and 7 bases at J; junction bases unmatched: 7. CDR3 residues: CSGSRGGGGELFF. In nucleotides, the CDR3 is TGCAGCGGCTCGCGGGGGGGCGGCGGGGAGCTGTTTTTT.

This clonotype appeared many times. CDR3 sequence (DNA): TGTGCCAGCGGAAAACTAAGGCGGGCTAGCGGGGGGTTCAATGAGCAGTTCTTC. Translated, it gives CASGKLRRASGGFNEQFF. V is TRBV7-8 and J is TRBJ2-1; 11 nucleotides agree with TRBD2. This CDR3 region has 18 residues. Losses at the gene ends were 8 bases for V and 6 bases for J; bases not matched to a gene: 18. CDR1 is SGHVS and CDR2 is FQNEAQ in the germline V gene.

This clonotype was observed a handful of times. The chain couples TRBV5-1 to TRBJ2-7; D might be TRBD1 or TRBD2, each matching 5 bases. The germline V and J ends were trimmed by 4 bases and 2 bases, with 19 bases remaining between them. This CDR3 comprises 16 residues. Germline V gene lookup returns CDR1 SGHRS and CDR2 YFSETQ. The CDR3 DNA is TGCGCCAGCAGCCCTGGATGGGACGGACCAACCTACGAGCAGTACGTC. This translates into CASSPGWDGPTYEQYV.

This clonotype was seen more than once but under ten times. This chain joins TRBV9 and TRBJ1-1; D is undetermined. V was trimmed by 1 base and J by 3 bases, leaving 10 bases between them. Germline values: CDR1 SGDLS, CDR2 YYNGEE. This CDR3 region has 14 residues. For the CDR3, the DNA is TGTGCCAGCAGCGTACAGTTATGGGACACTGAAGCTTTCTTT. This translates into CASSVQLWDTEAFF. Full variable domain (missing parts from reference TRBV9 and TRBJ1-1): DSGVTQTPKHLITATGQRVTLRCSPRSGDLSVYWYQQSLDQGLQFLIQYYNGEERAKGNILERFSAQQFPDLHSELNLSSLELGDSALYFCASSVQLWDTEAFFGQGTRLTVV.

This clonotype has only a few counts. The rearrangement uses TRBV12-3 or TRBV12-4 and TRBJ2-3; 11 positions match TRBD2. V dropped 3 bases and J dropped 0; count of bases not matched to a gene: 8. The CDR3 sequence is 18 residues long. The CDR3 DNA reads as TGTGCCAGCAGTTTCTCACTAGCGGGGGTCCCTAGCACAGATACGCAGTATTTT. Its translation is CASSFSLAGVPSTDTQYF.

This clonotype was seen a handful of times. The CDR3 DNA reads as TGCGCCAGCTCACAAACGTACAGGACCCGGGGGCCAGAGACCCAGTACTTC. Its protein is CASSQTYRTRGPETQYF. This chain joins TRBV5-1 and TRBJ2-5; possibly TRBD1 or TRBD2 for D (6 bases each). CDR3 length: 17 residues. Germline V gene lookup returns CDR1 SGHRS and CDR2 YFSETQ. V shed 7 bases and J shed 4 bases, with 26 bases lying between them.

This clonotype was recorded a few times. The rearrangement links TRBV4-1 to TRBJ2-5; 8 nucleotides match TRBD1. The V gene end was trimmed by 4 bases and the J gene end by 4 bases; junction bases not matched to a gene: 8. This CDR3 has 15 residues. Germline V gene sequence: CDR1 MGHRA, CDR2 YSYEKL. As DNA, the CDR3 is TGCGCCAGCAGCCCCGTGGACAGGGTACGAGAGACCCAGTACTTC. The encoded protein is CASSPVDRVRETQYF.